A single sample gave rise to the 13 T cell receptor beta chains below, sequenced in a study of spatial heterogeneity in lung cancer. TCRdb re-analysed the 5' RACE reads in MiXCR, keeping a single row per CDR3 protein. The sample contains 9,500 to 11,000 distinct CDR3 sequences, approximately 12% of which appear only once. Time point: sample taken at primary tumor resection. Whole-study results and caveats: Counts of expanded alpha and beta TCRs within tumors tracked the tumor nonsynonymous mutation count.

Antigens for these TCRs are unknown. The sequences come from lung tumor tissue, collected at surgery. Receptors were obtained from a male donor with early-stage non-small cell lung cancer.

This clonotype appeared many times. J is TRBJ2-7 and V is TRBV6-2 or TRBV6-3; a weak D match, TRBD2 (5 bases). V lost 2 bases, J lost 0 bases, and 20 bases lay in between. Germline CDR1 is MNHEY and CDR2 is SVGEGT. CDR3 size: 18 residues. Here the CDR3 DNA reads TGTGCCAGCAGTTACGTGTTGCAGCGGCCTGCGATCTCCTACGAGCAGTACTTC. Translating it yields CASSYVLQRPAISYEQYF.

This clonotype was detected many times. The rearrangement joins TRBV3-1 to TRBJ2-2; 8 positions agree with TRBD1. V lost 2 bases, J lost 7 bases, and 6 bases stayed unmatched. The CDR3 length is 15 residues. The germline CDR1 and CDR2 sequences are LGHDT and YNNKEL (reference sequence). The CDR3, as DNA: TGTGCCAGCAGCCAAAACAGGGGGTCCGTCGGGGAGCTGTTTTTT. Its protein product is CASSQNRGSVGELFF.

This clonotype is medium-sized in the sample. J is TRBJ2-1 and V is TRBV5-1; 8 bases line up with TRBD2. V shed 4 bases, J shed 5 bases, and the junction held 8 bases outside the gene matches. CDR1 SGHRS and CDR2 YFSETQ come from the germline V gene. This CDR3 contains 15 residues. CDR3 in amino acids: CASSLGASGHNEQFF. The CDR3, as DNA: TGCGCCAGCAGCCTAGGGGCTAGCGGGCACAATGAGCAGTTCTTC.

This clonotype was seen many times. The rearrangement joins TRBV20-1 to TRBJ1-2; D remains unclear. The CDR3 spans 12 residues. Germline V gene lookup returns CDR1 DFQATT and CDR2 SNEGSKA (reference sequence). Trimming shortened V by 3 bases and J by 4 bases, and 9 bases separated the two germline ends. This chain's CDR3 is CSASPDRYGYTF. CDR3 bases: TGCAGTGCTAGCCCGGACCGCTATGGCTACACCTTC.

This clonotype has ten or more counts. The J gene is TRBJ1-4, the V gene TRBV2; 9 nucleotides agree with TRBD1. The germline gives CDR1 SNHLY, CDR2 FYNNEI. Trimming took 6 bases from V and 15 from J; bases not matched to a gene: 14. The length of the CDR3 is 14 residues. This chain's CDR3 is CASREDRGVSPVFF. CDR3 coding DNA: TGTGCCAGCAGAGAGGACAGGGGCGTGAGCCCAGTGTTTTTT.

This clonotype showed up many times. CDR3: CASSRGGVRLAGALETQYF. The CDR3 DNA follows: TGCGCCAGCAGCCGGGGAGGTGTTCGGCTAGCGGGAGCCCTTGAGACCCAGTACTTC. The rearrangement joins TRBV5-1 to TRBJ2-5; 10 nucleotides line up with TRBD2. The CDR3 is 19 residues long. V was pared by 4 bases and J by 5 bases, with 20 bases of the junction left unmatched. CDR1 is SGHRS and CDR2 is YFSETQ in the germline V gene.

There are many counts of this clonotype. The CDR3 nucleotides read TGTGCCAGCAGCTTGGGGCCAGTAATCCAAGAGACCCAGTACTTC. Amino acid sequence: CASSLGPVIQETQYF. The V gene is TRBV5-6, the J gene TRBJ2-5; no firm D call. There are 15 residues in the CDR3. Germline values: CDR1 SGHDT, CDR2 YYEEEE. The V end lost 0 bases, the J end lost 1 base, and 10 bases lay between the germline ends.

By share, this clonotype ranks as medium-sized. Here the CDR3 DNA reads TGTGCCAGCAGTTTATACAGGGTTTTGGATGAGCAGTTCTTC. This sequence encodes CASSLYRVLDEQFF. The chain joins TRBV27 to TRBJ2-1; D perhaps matches TRBD1 (6 bases). Germline assignment: CDR1 MNHEY and CDR2 SMNVEV (reference sequence). Between the trimmed V and J ends, which lost 1 base and 8 bases, there was a span of 12 bases. The CDR3 totals 14 residues.

This clonotype was seen a handful of times. In nucleotides, the CDR3 is TGTGCCAGCAGTTTATCACCAGGACTAGCGGGAGTAAAAGGGCAGTACTTC. It yields the protein CASSLSPGLAGVKGQYF. This chain joins TRBV7-2 and TRBJ2-7; 13 positions match TRBD2. Germline V gives CDR1 SGHTA, CDR2 FQGNSA. The CDR3 consists of 17 residues. V dropped 6 bases and J dropped 9; count of bases not matched to a gene: 17. The full variable domain, completed using reference TRBV7-2 and TRBJ2-7, is GAGVSQSPSNKVTEKGKDVELRCDPISGHTALYWYRQSLGQGLEFLIYFQGNSAPDKSGLPSDRFSAERTGGSVSTLTIQRTQQEDSAVYLCASSLSPGLAGVKGQYFGPGTRLTVT.

This clonotype has a count of ten or more. The rearrangement uses TRBV5-5 and TRBJ2-7; 8 bases align to TRBD2. The CDR3 is made up of 15 amino acids. The ends lost 0 bases at V and 4 bases at J; junction bases unmatched: 6. Per the germline V gene, CDR1 is SGHKS and CDR2 is YYEKEE (reference sequence). CDR3 protein: CASSLVLAVGYEQYF. CDR3 DNA sequence: TGTGCCAGCAGCTTGGTACTAGCGGTTGGGTACGAGCAGTACTTC.

This clonotype has a count of ten or more. V is TRBV3-1 and J is TRBJ2-7; D gene ambiguous. The V gene lost 3 bases and the J gene lost 3 bases, with 6 bases spanning the gap. From germline, CDR1 is LGHDT and CDR2 YNNKEL (reference sequence). The CDR3 length is 12 residues. CDR3 amino acids: CASSHGYYEQYF. For the CDR3, the DNA is TGTGCCAGCAGCCATGGCTACTACGAGCAGTACTTC.

This clonotype was found many times. The DNA for the CDR3 is TGCAGTGCTACGCCGTTCAATCAGCCCCAGCATTTT. Amino acid sequence: CSATPFNQPQHF. J is TRBJ1-5 and V is TRBV20-1, with D uncertain. CDR1 is DFQATT and CDR2 is SNEGSKA in the germline V gene (reference sequence). This CDR3 region has 12 residues. Trimming stripped 4 bases from V and 3 bases from J, with 7 bases between.

The chain carries TRBV20-1 and TRBJ1-1; D is perhaps TRBD1 (5 bases). The germline V gene has CDR1 DFQATT and CDR2 SNEGSKA (reference sequence). The V and J ends lost 6 bases and 4 bases respectively, with 21 bases between them. The CDR3 has 15 residues. The chain's CDR3 is CSAPSGTMGGTEAFF. DNA of the CDR3: TGCAGTGCACCGTCGGGCACCATGGGGGGCACTGAAGCTTTCTTT.